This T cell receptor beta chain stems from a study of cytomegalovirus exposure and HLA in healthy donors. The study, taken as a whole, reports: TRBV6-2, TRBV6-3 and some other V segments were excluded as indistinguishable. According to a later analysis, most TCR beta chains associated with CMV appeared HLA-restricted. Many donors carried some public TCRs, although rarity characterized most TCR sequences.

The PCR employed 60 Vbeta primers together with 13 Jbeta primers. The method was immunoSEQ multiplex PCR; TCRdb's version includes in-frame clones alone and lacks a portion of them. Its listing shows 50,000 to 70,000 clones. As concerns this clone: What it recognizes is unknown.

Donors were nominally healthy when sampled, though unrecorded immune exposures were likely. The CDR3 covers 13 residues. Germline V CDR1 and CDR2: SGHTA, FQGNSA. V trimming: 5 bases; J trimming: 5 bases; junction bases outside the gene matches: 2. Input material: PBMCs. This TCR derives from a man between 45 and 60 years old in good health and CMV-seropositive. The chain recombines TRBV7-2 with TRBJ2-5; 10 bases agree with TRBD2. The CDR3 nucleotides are TGTGCCAGCAGCCGAGCGGGGGGGGAGACCCAGTACTTC. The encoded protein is CASSRAGGETQYF.